This T cell receptor beta chain was sequenced in a study of beta chain features in type 1 diabetes. Study-level findings and limits: TCRB CDR3s from Type 1 diabetes patients were moderately but significantly shorter in all four CD4+ subsets.

Trimming shortened V by 2 bases and J by 3 bases, and 14 bases separated the two germline ends. CDR3 length: 15 amino acids. CDR1 and CDR2 (germline): SGHRS, YFSETQ. Comment on this clone: What it binds is not known.

The investigators reverse transcribed all of the isolated RNA, so they sequenced expressed TCRB transcripts. Measured with immunoSEQ multiplex PCR; TCRdb has only the in-frame clones, and not every one. The table lists about 660,000 clones, over 11% of them singletons. This sequence was found in a man aged 18 to 30 with type 1 diabetes. The sequencing input was naive CD4+ T cells from blood. The chain combines TRBV5-1 with TRBJ1-2; no clear D gene. The chain's CDR3 is CASSFSGQGHYGYTF. The CDR3 DNA is TGCGCCAGCAGCTTCTCAGGCCAAGGGCACTATGGCTACACCTTC.